Below, one T cell receptor (beta chain) is given with its context. Measured with immunoSEQ multiplex PCR; TCRdb has only the in-frame clones, and not every one. This repertoire shows 95,000 to 120,000 clones, less than 95% found once; its top ten account for around 0.61%. These data come from a study of OX40 agonist ivuxolimab in advanced cancers. Sequencing was performed on CD4+ or CD8+ T cells sorted from blood, taken in a trial of the OX40 agonist ivuxolimab. This receptor was obtained from an adult with an advanced solid tumor such as melanoma, head and neck, liver or kidney cancer.

DNA of the CDR3: TGTGCCAGTAGTATAAGTCAAGGATCGGCAGATACGCAGTATTTT. It codes for CASSISQGSADTQYF. This chain joins TRBV19 and TRBJ2-3; the D is unclear. Looked up from germline, CDR1 is LNHDA and CDR2 is SQIVND (reference sequence). The V and J ends lost 2 bases and 4 bases respectively, with 13 bases between them. This CDR3 has 15 residues.